This T cell receptor beta chain was profiled in a study of CD8 T cells in Susac syndrome. Points from the study as a whole: It was acknowledged by the study that relatively few individuals were included in its TCR sequencing and HLA analysis.

Per germline, CDR1 DFQATT and CDR2 SNEGSKA (reference sequence). Trimming took off 7 bases at V and 4 bases at J, with 7 bases between the two ends. The CDR3 is made up of 11 amino acids. A remark on this clonotype: Its antigen is undetermined.

Random hexamers primed reverse transcription of roughly 0.5 to 1 ug RNA. The authors amplified TCR beta CDR3 across 54 Vbeta and 13 Jbeta using immunoSEQ multiplex PCR. TCRdb reanalysed the immunoSEQ multiplex PCR reads using MiXCR and keeps one entry per CDR3 protein. The sample contains 170,000 or so distinct CDR3 sequences, approximately 94% of which appear only once. The sequencing input was CD4+ T cells from PBMCs. The chain combines TRBV20-1 with TRBJ1-4, with D tentatively TRBD1 (5 bases). This TCR derives from a human donor with Susac syndrome. CDR3: CSGDSNEKLFF. The CDR3 nucleotides are TGCAGTGGAGACAGTAATGAAAAACTGTTTTTT.